The 16 T cell receptor beta chains given below trace back to one sample, sequenced in a study of T cell responses to AZD1222 COVID-19 vaccine. Data came from immunoSEQ multiplex PCR; TCRdb stores just in-frame clones and leaves some out. The table has roughly 150,000 clones, roughly 89% seen once. The sequencing used peripheral blood, collected on day 0 of AZD1222 vaccination. These receptors were obtained from an adult in good health.

The rearrangement joins TRBV6-5 to TRBJ1-6; perhaps TRBD1 as D (6 bases). Trimming left V 2 bases short and J 7 bases short, with 15 bases between. This CDR3 comprises 16 residues. CDR1 is MNHEY and CDR2 is SVGAGI in the germline V gene. CDR3: CASSYGGGGGNSPLHF. Here the CDR3 DNA reads TGTGCCAGCAGTTACGGAGGGGGGGGAGGCAATTCACCCCTCCACTTT.

The chain combines TRBV12-3 or TRBV12-4 with TRBJ1-2; D unresolved. V was trimmed by 0 bases and J by 5 bases, leaving 7 bases between them. The CDR3 contains 13 residues. The CDR3 is CASSLAGMYGYTF. In nucleotides, the CDR3 is TGTGCCAGCAGTTTAGCGGGAATGTATGGCTACACCTTC.

J is TRBJ1-5 and V is TRBV6-1, with no clear D. The CDR3 is made up of 16 amino acids. Germline CDR1 MNHNS, CDR2 SASEGT. Trimming cost V 2 bases and J 2 bases, with 13 bases left between them. The CDR3: CASSENRKEGNQPQHF. As DNA, the CDR3 is TGTGCCAGCAGTGAAAACCGGAAGGAGGGCAATCAGCCCCAGCATTTT.

In this sample, this clone turned up once. This chain uses TRBV10-1 with TRBJ1-6, with 7 nucleotides matching TRBD1. The CDR3 has 15 residues. V lost 8 bases and J lost 8; bases outside the gene matches: 12. In germline, CDR1 is WNHNN, CDR2 SYGVQD (reference sequence). The CDR3 nucleotides read TGCGCCAGCCATATCCGGGACAGATTAGATTCACCCCTCCACTTT. Translating it yields CASHIRDRLDSPLHF.

This rearrangement joins TRBV30 to TRBJ1-6; D gene uncertain. V dropped 5 bases and J dropped 0 bases, with 14 bases sitting between them. Germline V gives CDR1 GTSNPN, CDR2 SVGIG (reference sequence). This CDR3 is built from 16 residues. The CDR3 here is CAWRSALSSYNSPLHF. CDR3 sequence (DNA): TGTGCCTGGCGATCCGCACTCAGCTCCTATAATTCACCCCTCCACTTT.

This clone showed up just a few times. The chain employs TRBV6-4 and TRBJ1-2, with unresolved D. The CDR3 runs to 11 residues. V dropped 2 bases and J dropped 7 bases, with 5 bases sitting between them. Germline V gene data show CDR1 as MRHNA and CDR2 as SNTAGT. CDR3 DNA sequence: TGTGCCAGCAGTGACAGGTTTGGCTACACCTTC. Translated, it gives CASSDRFGYTF.

This clone was seen once. The rearrangement uses TRBV5-5 and TRBJ2-5, with a weak D call TRBD2 (6 bases). The CDR3 sequence is 14 residues long. Germline CDR1 and CDR2: SGHKS and YYEKEE (reference sequence). V lost 4 bases and J 7 bases, leaving 17 bases between the germline ends. This CDR3 is CASSPAAGSGTQYF. DNA for the CDR3: TGTGCCAGCAGCCCGGCGGCGGGGAGCGGGACCCAGTACTTC.

The table lists this clone with a count of one. This chain connects TRBV19 to TRBJ1-5, with TRBD1 identical over 9 bases. Germline V CDR1 and CDR2: LNHDA, SQIVND (reference sequence). This CDR3 is 15 amino acids long. V gave up 4 bases and J gave up 6 bases; unmatched junction bases: 7. The CDR3 region has the DNA TGTGCCAGTAGTAAACAGGGGGCCCTTTCTCAGCCCCAGCATTTT. Amino acids: CASSKQGALSQPQHF.

The chain uses TRBV7-3 and TRBJ2-1, with D possibly matching TRBD1 (5 bases). CDR1 is SGHTA, CDR2 FQGTGA, per germline. Trimming pared 2 bases from V and 8 bases from J, leaving 10 bases between. This CDR3 has 13 amino acids. In DNA form, the CDR3 reads TGTGCCAGCAGCTTAGGTGTAGGGGATGAGCAGTTCTTC. Residues: CASSLGVGDEQFF.

The rearrangement joins TRBV18 to TRBJ1-1; D is ambiguous. Germline V CDR1 and CDR2: KGHSH, LQKENI. Trimming removed 3 bases at V and 2 bases at J, with 10 bases between. The CDR3 is 14 residues long. The CDR3 loop is CASSPKRVNTEAFF. Written as DNA, the CDR3 is TGTGCCAGCTCACCCAAACGGGTAAACACTGAAGCTTTCTTT.

The chain combines TRBV5-1 with TRBJ2-5, with D possibly matching TRBD1 (6 bases). Germline CDR1 is SGHRS and CDR2 is YFSETQ. Trimming took 4 bases from V and 5 from J, leaving 15 bases between them. There are 14 residues in the CDR3. CDR3 DNA sequence: TGCGCCAGCAGCAAGGGGCAGGGGATGGAGACCCAGTACTTC. It is translated as CASSKGQGMETQYF. The whole variable domain, filled in from reference TRBV5-1 and TRBJ2-5, reads KAGVTQTPRYLIKTRGQQVTLSCSPISGHRSVSWYQQTPGQGLQFLFEYFSETQRNKGNFPGRFSGRQFSNSRSEMNVSTLELGDSALYLCASSKGQGMETQYFGPGTRLLVL.

The chain joins TRBV2 to TRBJ1-2; perhaps TRBD1 as D (5 bases). The CDR3 has 14 amino acids. CDR1 is SNHLY, CDR2 FYNNEI, per germline. Trimming pared 7 bases from V and 5 bases from J, leaving 17 bases between. The CDR3 nucleotides read TGTGCCAGCAAGGGGACCGCGAGAGGTTATGGCTACACCTTC. Translated: CASKGTARGYGYTF.

CDR3 loop: CASSPRSKNIQYF. In nucleotides, the CDR3 is TGTGCCAGCAGCCCTCGGAGCAAAAACATTCAGTACTTC. This rearrangement joins TRBV13 to TRBJ2-4; D is unresolved. The germline gives CDR1 PRHDT, CDR2 FYEKMQ (reference sequence). Trimming took 5 bases from V and 3 from J, leaving 8 bases between them. The length of the CDR3 is 13 residues.

Notes on this clone: The identical CDR3 is also encoded by other nucleotide sequences in the sample. This chain joins TRBV6-5 and TRBJ1-2; perhaps TRBD1 as D (6 bases). Germline CDR1 MNHEY, CDR2 SVGAGI. Trimming stripped 0 bases from V and 4 bases from J, with 12 bases between. This CDR3 is 15 amino acids long. The CDR3 region has the DNA TGTGCCAGCAGTTACTCGACGGGGGCCCCCTATGGCTACACCTTC. It is translated as CASSYSTGAPYGYTF.

The rearrangement joins TRBV21-1 to TRBJ2-3. TRBV21-1 is a listed pseudogene. CDR3 size: 14 residues. CDR3 region: CASQKGLIADTQYF. In DNA, the CDR3 is TGTGCCAGCCAAAAAGGTCTAATAGCAGATACGCAGTATTTT.

This chain joins TRBV27 and TRBJ1-5; no clear D. The CDR3 is 14 amino acids. V lost 1 base and J lost 1, with 5 bases in between. Per the germline V gene, CDR1 is MNHEY and CDR2 is SMNVEV (reference sequence). The CDR3: CASSLLGSNQPQHF. The CDR3 DNA sequence: TGTGCCAGCAGTTTATTAGGCAGCAATCAGCCCCAGCATTTT.